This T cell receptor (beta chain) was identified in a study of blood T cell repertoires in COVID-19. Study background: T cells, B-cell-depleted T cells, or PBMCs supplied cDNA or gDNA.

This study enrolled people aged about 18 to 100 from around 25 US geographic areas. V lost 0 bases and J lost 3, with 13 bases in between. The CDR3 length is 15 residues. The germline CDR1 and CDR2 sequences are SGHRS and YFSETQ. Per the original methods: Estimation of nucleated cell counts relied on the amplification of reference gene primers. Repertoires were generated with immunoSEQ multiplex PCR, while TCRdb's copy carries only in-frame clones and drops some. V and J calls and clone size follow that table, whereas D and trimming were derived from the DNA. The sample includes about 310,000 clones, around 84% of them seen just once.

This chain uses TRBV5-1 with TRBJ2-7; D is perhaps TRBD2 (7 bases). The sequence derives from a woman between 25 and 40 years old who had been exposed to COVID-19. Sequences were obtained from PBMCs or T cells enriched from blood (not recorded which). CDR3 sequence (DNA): TGCGCCAGCAGCTTGGAGGGGGGGTCGGACTACGAGCAGTACTTC. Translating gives CASSLEGGSDYEQYF.